The entry below describes one T cell receptor (beta chain). Antigen: not known. At the DNA level, this CDR3 is encoded by other sequences in the same sample as well. Sequencing used cDNA as its template, made by extracting RNA and reverse transcribing it. Profiled with immunoSEQ multiplex PCR; TCRdb holds only in-frame clones, not every one. The sample consists of 140,000 to 150,000 clones, about 56% of them appearing once. V was pared by 3 bases and J by 6 bases, with 2 bases of the junction left unmatched. The CDR3 has 14 amino acids. Germline loops: CDR1 MNHEY, CDR2 SMNVEV (reference sequence). These data belong to a study of CD8+ T cells in alopecia areata. Study-level findings and limits: There were many expanded lesional clones persisting in scalp and blood during tofacitinib.

Indicated treatment: oral pan-JAK inhibitor, 5-10 mg twice daily. The sample was CD8+ T cells sorted from blood, taken at week 4, from a patient treated with tofacitinib. This sequence joins TRBV27 and TRBJ1-5; 10 positions match TRBD1. This receptor was taken from a human donor with alopecia areata. In DNA form, the CDR3 reads TGTGCCAGCAGTTTCGGACAGGGGGGTCAGCCCCAGCATTTT. Translating it yields CASSFGQGGQPQHF.